Listed below are T cell receptor beta chains from one sample, sequenced in a study of blood T cell repertoires in COVID-19. Assay used: immunoSEQ multiplex PCR; TCRdb lists only in-frame clones, some missing. Of roughly 200,000 clones listed, 85% to 90% are singletons. Sample: peripheral blood. Receptors originate from a man aged 18-30 years with active or convalescent COVID-19. The conserved cysteine and the conserved F or W are not part of the CDR3 here. A D gene is named only where the DNA matches it firmly.

d_call: NA; v_call: TRBV5-1; cdr3_length: 11; j_call: TRBJ2-5; cdr3_aa: ASSLTPQETQY
d_call: TRBD1; v_call: TRBV7-8; cdr3_length: 12; j_call: TRBJ1-2; cdr3_aa: ASSIGTVGYGYT
d_call: TRBD1; v_call: TRBV4-1; cdr3_length: 13; j_call: TRBJ2-7; cdr3_aa: ASSQDGTGNYEQY
d_call: TRBD1; v_call: TRBV6-5; cdr3_length: 11; j_call: TRBJ1-1; cdr3_aa: ASTRLRGTEAF
d_call: TRBD2; v_call: TRBV7-3; cdr3_length: 13; j_call: TRBJ2-1; cdr3_aa: ASSSSGRAYNEQF
d_call: NA; v_call: TRBV5-1; cdr3_length: 15; j_call: TRBJ2-1; cdr3_aa: ASSSGLVGGPYNEQF
d_call: TRBD1; v_call: TRBV24-1; cdr3_length: 13; j_call: TRBJ2-3; cdr3_aa: ATSASGTGANTQY
d_call: NA; v_call: TRBV25-1; cdr3_length: 13; j_call: TRBJ1-1; cdr3_aa: ASSEWVLLNTEAF
d_call: NA; v_call: TRBV12-3/TRBV12-4; cdr3_length: 11; j_call: TRBJ1-3; cdr3_aa: ASRRRGGNTIY
d_call: TRBD1; v_call: TRBV5-1; cdr3_length: 14; j_call: TRBJ1-1; cdr3_aa: ASSLGTGGLNTEAF
d_call: TRBD1; v_call: TRBV2; cdr3_length: 12; j_call: TRBJ1-5; cdr3_aa: ASGRDSSNQPQH
d_call: NA; v_call: TRBV4-3; cdr3_length: 13; j_call: TRBJ1-1; cdr3_aa: ASSQDPPGKTEAF
d_call: TRBD2; v_call: TRBV11-3; cdr3_length: 17; j_call: TRBJ2-1; cdr3_aa: ASSLDLWVAGGPRYEQF
d_call: TRBD2; v_call: TRBV10-3; cdr3_length: 13; j_call: TRBJ2-3; cdr3_aa: AISYVQGGADTQY
d_call: NA; v_call: TRBV6-5; cdr3_length: 13; j_call: TRBJ1-2; cdr3_aa: ASSYSAGFHFGYT
d_call: TRBD2; v_call: TRBV10-2; cdr3_length: 12; j_call: TRBJ2-1; cdr3_aa: ASVAGGSYNEQF
d_call: TRBD2; v_call: TRBV7-2; cdr3_length: 12; j_call: TRBJ2-5; cdr3_aa: ASSLRGVQETQY
d_call: TRBD1; v_call: TRBV3-1/TRBV3-2; cdr3_length: 13; j_call: TRBJ1-3; cdr3_aa: ASSPDRASGNTIY
d_call: NA; v_call: TRBV7-9; cdr3_length: 12; j_call: TRBJ2-1; cdr3_aa: ASSLRGVGNEQF
d_call: NA; v_call: TRBV19; cdr3_length: 15; j_call: TRBJ1-1; cdr3_aa: ASNLPGERGSNTEAF
d_call: TRBD2; v_call: TRBV4-1; cdr3_length: 14; j_call: TRBJ2-3; cdr3_aa: ASSHYGLAGADTQY
d_call: TRBD2; v_call: TRBV5-1; cdr3_length: 17; j_call: TRBJ2-7; cdr3_aa: ASSGTPGTSGARSYEQY
d_call: TRBD2; v_call: TRBV3-1/TRBV3-2; cdr3_length: 13; j_call: TRBJ2-1; cdr3_aa: ASSRTSGSVSEQF
d_call: TRBD2; v_call: TRBV14; cdr3_length: 16; j_call: TRBJ2-3; cdr3_aa: ASSPRTSGRAPADTQY
d_call: TRBD1; v_call: TRBV7-2; cdr3_length: 12; j_call: TRBJ2-3; cdr3_aa: ASSSQGAEDTQY
d_call: NA; v_call: TRBV6-6; cdr3_length: 12; j_call: TRBJ1-2; cdr3_aa: ASSEGGFNYGYT
d_call: TRBD2; v_call: TRBV11-1; cdr3_length: 13; j_call: TRBJ2-3; cdr3_aa: ASSRSGPFRDTQY
d_call: TRBD2; v_call: TRBV5-1; cdr3_length: 14; j_call: TRBJ2-3; cdr3_aa: ASSFARAGNTDTQY
d_call: NA; v_call: TRBV7-2; cdr3_length: 12; j_call: TRBJ2-7; cdr3_aa: ASSLAREAYEQY
d_call: TRBD1; v_call: TRBV27; cdr3_length: 13; j_call: TRBJ1-6; cdr3_aa: ASSLWGQGPSPLH
d_call: TRBD1; v_call: TRBV19; cdr3_length: 13; j_call: TRBJ1-4; cdr3_aa: ASSLTGGQGEKLF
d_call: NA; v_call: TRBV15; cdr3_length: 13; j_call: TRBJ1-2; cdr3_aa: ATSRDDRPSGGYT
d_call: NA; v_call: TRBV9; cdr3_length: 12; j_call: TRBJ1-2; cdr3_aa: ASSIDRPNYGYT
d_call: NA; v_call: TRBV7-8; cdr3_length: 13; j_call: TRBJ1-1; cdr3_aa: ASSSTGFRATEAF
d_call: NA; v_call: TRBV7-8; cdr3_length: 11; j_call: TRBJ1-1; cdr3_aa: ASRRRGNTEAF
d_call: NA; v_call: TRBV3-1/TRBV3-2; cdr3_length: 15; j_call: TRBJ1-5; cdr3_aa: ASSPGTNGYSNQPQH
d_call: NA; v_call: TRBV30; cdr3_length: 12; j_call: TRBJ1-6; cdr3_aa: AWRDRYAPSPLH
d_call: NA; v_call: TRBV7-2; cdr3_length: 9; j_call: TRBJ2-5; cdr3_aa: ASSPKEAQY
d_call: TRBD1; v_call: TRBV5-1; cdr3_length: 14; j_call: TRBJ2-3; cdr3_aa: ASSLAGGPRTDTQY
d_call: NA; v_call: TRBV7-8; cdr3_length: 12; j_call: TRBJ1-3; cdr3_aa: ASSLRTRKNTIY